A selection of T cell receptor beta chains follows, all from one sample in a study of regulatory T cells in long-lasting Graves disease. MiXCR, run by TCRdb on the multiplex PCR reads, gives a single entry per CDR3 protein. This sample has around 250,000 distinct CDR3 sequences, with 15% to 20% found just once. This sample was shared with a second study, whose subject was T cells in Graves' hyperthyroidism and ophthalmopathy.

The sequencing used peripheral blood mononuclear cells (PBMCs), collected at new diagnosis, from a patient treated with antithyroid drugs. The origin of the receptors is a woman in her twenties or thirties with Graves disease. Both conserved end residues are part of each CDR3. Fields, in order: V gene, J gene, D gene, clone size, CDR3 DNA, CDR3 protein. The D gene is left open where the match is weak. Some rows have no size entry. The others give once, few or many, or a class for an expanded clone.

V: TRBV7-3
J: TRBJ1-2
D: TRBD1
size: once
DNA: TGTGCCAGCACCCCGGGACAGGGGGATTATGGCTACACCTTC
CDR3: CASTPGQGDYGYTF

V: TRBV5-1
J: TRBJ1-2
D: TRBD1
size: many
DNA: TGCGCCAGCAGCCCACGACAGGGACCCTATGGCTACACCTTC
CDR3: CASSPRQGPYGYTF

V: TRBV2
J: TRBJ1-1
D: TRBD1
size: many
DNA: TGTGCCAGCAGTTACAGGGGGGTGAGGACTGAAGCTTTCTTT
CDR3: CASSYRGVRTEAFF

V: TRBV18
J: TRBJ1-1
D: -
size: many
DNA: TGTGCCAGCTCACTCCCGGGACTTATCCCGAACACTGAAGCTTTCTTT
CDR3: CASSLPGLIPNTEAFF

V: TRBV25-1
J: TRBJ1-2
D: TRBD1
size: -
DNA: TGTGCCAGCAGCAACCTGGACAGGGGGCGTTTATATGGCCACACCTTC
CDR3: CASSNLDRGRLYGHTF

V: TRBV29-1
J: TRBJ1-1
D: -
size: few
DNA: TGCAGCGTTGAGACGCACGCAGGGGACACTGAAGCTTTCTTT
CDR3: CSVETHAGDTEAFF

V: TRBV18
J: TRBJ1-2
D: TRBD1
size: many
DNA: TGTGCCAGCTCACCACCGACAGGGGCTGGCTACACCTTC
CDR3: CASSPPTGAGYTF

V: TRBV6-5
J: TRBJ2-7
D: -
size: few
DNA: TGTGCCAGCAGTTACGACTGGTCCTACGAGCAGTACTTC
CDR3: CASSYDWSYEQYF

V: TRBV6-2/TRBV6-3
J: TRBJ1-4
D: TRBD1
size: many
DNA: TGTGCCAGCAGTTACAAGGACAGGGGGTATGAAAAACTGTTTTTT
CDR3: CASSYKDRGYEKLFF

V: TRBV19
J: TRBJ1-5
D: -
size: many
DNA: TGTGCCAGTAGTATACGCAGGGATCAGCCCCAGCATTTT
CDR3: CASSIRRDQPQHF

V: TRBV19
J: TRBJ1-6
D: -
size: many
DNA: TGTGCCAGTAGGGTGCTCAATTCACCCCTCCACTTT
CDR3: CASRVLNSPLHF

V: TRBV29-1
J: TRBJ2-5
D: -
size: -
DNA: TGCAGCGTTTCGGGTGGGCTCGGTGGGGAGACCCAGTACTTC
CDR3: CSVSGGLGGETQYF

V: TRBV7-8
J: TRBJ2-7
D: -
size: -
DNA: TGTGCCAGCAACTCCCCTGGGACCCTTTACGAGCAGTACTTC
CDR3: CASNSPGTLYEQYF

V: TRBV25-1
J: TRBJ1-4
D: -
size: -
DNA: TGTGCCAGCAGTGAAGCAGGGCCAACTAATGAAAAACTGTTTTTT
CDR3: CASSEAGPTNEKLFF

V: TRBV20-1
J: TRBJ1-4
D: -
size: many
DNA: TGCAGTGCTAGAGATCAAACAGGGATAAATGAAAAACTGTTTTTT
CDR3: CSARDQTGINEKLFF

V: TRBV20-1
J: TRBJ1-3
D: TRBD1
size: -
DNA: TGCAGTGCTAGAGCAATGCGGGACAGGGAAATTTCTGGAAACACCATATATTTT
CDR3: CSARAMRDREISGNTIYF

V: TRBV19
J: TRBJ2-7
D: TRBD2
size: -
DNA: TGTGCCAGTAGTATAGACAGCGGGGGCTCCTACGAGCAGTACTTC
CDR3: CASSIDSGGSYEQYF

V: TRBV20-1
J: TRBJ2-5
D: TRBD2
size: few
DNA: TGCAGTGTCCACCCCCCAGCGGGGGGGAAGACCCAGTACTTC
CDR3: CSVHPPAGGKTQYF

V: TRBV7-3
J: TRBJ2-1
D: -
size: many
DNA: TGTGCCAGCAGCTTAACGGCCGCAACCTCCTACAATGAGCAGTTCTTC
CDR3: CASSLTAATSYNEQFF

V: TRBV4-3
J: TRBJ2-5
D: -
size: -
DNA: TGCGCCAGCAGCCAAGAATTAATCCTACGGGAGACCCAGTACTTC
CDR3: CASSQELILRETQYF

V: TRBV5-8
J: TRBJ2-3
D: -
size: many
DNA: TGTGCCAGCAGCTTAGGGCCGTTAGATACGCAGTATTTT
CDR3: CASSLGPLDTQYF

V: TRBV7-2
J: TRBJ1-1
D: -
size: many
DNA: TGTGCCAGCAGCTTAAGTCCGAATGGGAACACTGAAGCTTTCTTT
CDR3: CASSLSPNGNTEAFF

V: TRBV20-1
J: TRBJ2-1
D: -
size: many
DNA: TGCAGTGCTAGAGATCTGAGCGCATACTCCTACAATGAGCAGTTCTTC
CDR3: CSARDLSAYSYNEQFF

V: TRBV19
J: TRBJ1-5
D: TRBD1
size: few
DNA: TGTGCCAGTATGGGGTTGACAGGGGGCTATAGGCCCCAGCATTTT
CDR3: CASMGLTGGYRPQHF

V: TRBV7-9
J: TRBJ1-4
D: -
size: -
DNA: TGTGCCAGCAGCTTAGGGGGGCAGGGTAATGAAAAACTGTTTTTT
CDR3: CASSLGGQGNEKLFF

V: TRBV19
J: TRBJ2-5
D: -
size: few
DNA: TGTGCCAGTAGCCAAGACGGGGAAGAGACCCAGTACTTC
CDR3: CASSQDGEETQYF

V: TRBV5-1
J: TRBJ2-1
D: -
size: -
DNA: TGCGCCAGCAGCCCCGGGACATTCTACAATGAGCAGTTCTTC
CDR3: CASSPGTFYNEQFF

V: TRBV12-5
J: TRBJ2-3
D: -
size: many
DNA: TGTGCTAGTGGTCGCGGGCCCACAGATACGCAGTATTTT
CDR3: CASGRGPTDTQYF

V: TRBV28
J: TRBJ1-5
D: -
size: many
DNA: TGTGCCAGCAGTTTTTTTCCAGCGGGAAGCAATCAGCCCCAGCATTTT
CDR3: CASSFFPAGSNQPQHF

V: TRBV7-9
J: TRBJ2-1
D: TRBD2
size: once
DNA: TGTGCCAGCATTGCGGGGGGGCCCTACAATGAGCAGTTCTTC
CDR3: CASIAGGPYNEQFF

V: TRBV6-2/TRBV6-3
J: TRBJ2-5
D: -
size: many
DNA: TGTGCCAGCGGATCGACAGCCCCCGCATTGGAGACCCAGTACTTC
CDR3: CASGSTAPALETQYF

V: TRBV6-1
J: TRBJ2-1
D: TRBD1
size: many
DNA: TGTGCCAGCAGTCCGGGACAGGGGTACGATGAGCAGTTCTTC
CDR3: CASSPGQGYDEQFF

V: TRBV6-2/TRBV6-3
J: TRBJ1-6
D: -
size: few
DNA: TGTGCCAGCAGCCCCGGAGGGTTCGGATCACCCCTCCACTTT
CDR3: CASSPGGFGSPLHF

V: TRBV7-6
J: TRBJ1-4
D: TRBD1
size: many
DNA: TGTGCCAGCAGCTTACGAGACAGGGGGTTTGATGAAAAACTGTTTTTT
CDR3: CASSLRDRGFDEKLFF

V: TRBV10-2
J: TRBJ1-1
D: -
size: few
DNA: TGCGCCAGCAGTGAGTCTGGGGCGGCAGGGGCAGAAGCTTTCTTT
CDR3: CASSESGAAGAEAFF

V: TRBV19
J: TRBJ2-4
D: -
size: few
DNA: TGTGCCAGTAGTGCCCTAGATACCAAAAACATTCAGTACTTC
CDR3: CASSALDTKNIQYF

V: TRBV5-1
J: TRBJ2-3
D: -
size: many
DNA: TGCGCCAGCAGCTTGAGTTGGTCAGAAGATACAGATACGCAGTATTTT
CDR3: CASSLSWSEDTDTQYF

V: TRBV7-9
J: TRBJ2-1
D: TRBD1
size: many
DNA: TGTGCCAGCAGCTCCGGGACAGTGGCCAATGAGCAGTTCTTC
CDR3: CASSSGTVANEQFF

V: TRBV7-2
J: TRBJ1-2
D: TRBD1
size: many
DNA: TGTGCCAGCAGCTTGGACAGGGGGCATGGCTACACCTTC
CDR3: CASSLDRGHGYTF

V: TRBV12-3/TRBV12-4
J: TRBJ1-2
D: -
size: -
DNA: TGTGCCAGCAGTCCGGGCCACTATGGCTACACCTTC
CDR3: CASSPGHYGYTF

V: TRBV28
J: TRBJ1-2
D: -
size: many
DNA: TGTGCCAGCAGTTATAAGGGGCCGAAGGGCTACACCTTC
CDR3: CASSYKGPKGYTF

V: TRBV7-3
J: TRBJ2-1
D: TRBD2
size: many
DNA: TGTGCCAGCAGCTTCACTAGCGGGGGGCACAATGAGCAGTTCTTC
CDR3: CASSFTSGGHNEQFF